The source of this TCR beta chain is a study of cytomegalovirus exposure and HLA in healthy donors. The germline V gene has CDR1 SQVTM and CDR2 ANQGSEA. This CDR3 has 13 amino acids. With respect to this clone: The target antigen is unknown.

Primers included in the PCR were 60 Vbeta and 13 Jbeta primers. Produced via immunoSEQ multiplex PCR; TCRdb's table is partial and in-frame only. The sample includes roughly 120,000 clones, around 75% of them seen just once. Donors were ostensibly healthy at sampling, although undocumented immune exposures were probable. Findings and caveats of the study: Across donors, most TCRs were seen rarely, yet some public ones were widespread. The later analysis indicated that the majority of CMV-associated TCR beta chains appeared HLA-restricted. The study flagged about 150 TCR beta chains as cytomegalovirus-associated.

The chain uses TRBV29-1 and TRBJ2-5, with D possibly being TRBD1 (7 bases). The J call may not be correct, given that the DNA end is closer to TRBJ2-7. The specimen was PBMCs. This clonotype was obtained from a man aged 55 to 69 in good health and CMV-seropositive. DNA of the CDR3: TGCAGCGTTTCTCAGGGGGGAAACTACGAGCAGTACTTC. It encodes CSVSQGGNYEQYF.